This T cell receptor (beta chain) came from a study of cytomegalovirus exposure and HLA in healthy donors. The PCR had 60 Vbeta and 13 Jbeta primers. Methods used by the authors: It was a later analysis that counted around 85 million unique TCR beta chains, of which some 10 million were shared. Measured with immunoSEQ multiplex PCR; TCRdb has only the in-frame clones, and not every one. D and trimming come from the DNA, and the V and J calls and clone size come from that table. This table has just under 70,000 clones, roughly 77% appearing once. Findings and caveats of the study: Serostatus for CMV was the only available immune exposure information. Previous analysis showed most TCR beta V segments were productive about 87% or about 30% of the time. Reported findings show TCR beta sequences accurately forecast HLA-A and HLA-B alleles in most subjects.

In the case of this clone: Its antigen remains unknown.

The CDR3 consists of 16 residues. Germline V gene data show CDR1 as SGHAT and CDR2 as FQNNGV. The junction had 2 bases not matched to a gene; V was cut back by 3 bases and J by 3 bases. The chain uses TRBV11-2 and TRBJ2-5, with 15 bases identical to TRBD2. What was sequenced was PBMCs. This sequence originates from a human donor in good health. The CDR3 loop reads CASSFRTSGGEETQYF. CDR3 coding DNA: TGTGCCAGCAGCTTCCGGACTAGCGGGGGGGAAGAGACCCAGTACTTC.